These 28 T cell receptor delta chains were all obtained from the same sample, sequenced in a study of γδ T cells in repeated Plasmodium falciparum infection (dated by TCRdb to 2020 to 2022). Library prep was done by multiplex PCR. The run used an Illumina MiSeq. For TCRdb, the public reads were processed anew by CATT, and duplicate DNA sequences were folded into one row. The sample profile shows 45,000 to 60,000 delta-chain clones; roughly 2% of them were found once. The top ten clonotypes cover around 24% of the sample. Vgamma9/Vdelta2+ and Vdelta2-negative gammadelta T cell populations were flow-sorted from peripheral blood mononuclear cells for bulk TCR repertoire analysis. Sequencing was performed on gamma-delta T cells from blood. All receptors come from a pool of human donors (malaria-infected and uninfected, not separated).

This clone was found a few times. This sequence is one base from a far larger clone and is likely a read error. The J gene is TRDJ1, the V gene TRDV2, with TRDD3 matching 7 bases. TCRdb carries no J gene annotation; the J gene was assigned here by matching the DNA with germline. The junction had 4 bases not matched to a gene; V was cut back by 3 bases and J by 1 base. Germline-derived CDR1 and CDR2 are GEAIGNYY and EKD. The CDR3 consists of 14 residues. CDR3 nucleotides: TGTGCCTGTGACTCTCTGGGGGTCACCGATAAACTCATCTTT. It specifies CACDSLGVTDKLIF.

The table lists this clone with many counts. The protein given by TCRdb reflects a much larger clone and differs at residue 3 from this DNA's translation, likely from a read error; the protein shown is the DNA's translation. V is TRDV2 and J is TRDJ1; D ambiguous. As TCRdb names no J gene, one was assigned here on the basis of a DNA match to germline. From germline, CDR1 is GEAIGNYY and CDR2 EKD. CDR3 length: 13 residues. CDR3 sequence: CARDALSSDKLIF. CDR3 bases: TGTGCCCGTGACGCCCTGTCGTCCGATAAACTCATCTTT.

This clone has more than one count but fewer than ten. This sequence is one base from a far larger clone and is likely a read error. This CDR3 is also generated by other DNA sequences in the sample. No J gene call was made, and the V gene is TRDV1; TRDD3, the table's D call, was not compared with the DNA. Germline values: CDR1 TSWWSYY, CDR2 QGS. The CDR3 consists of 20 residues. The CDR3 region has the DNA TGTGCTCTTGGGGGACGCTCCGTATTCCTATACCGTAATGGCGACCTTAAGCTCATCTTT. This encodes CALGGRSVFLYRNGDLKLIF.

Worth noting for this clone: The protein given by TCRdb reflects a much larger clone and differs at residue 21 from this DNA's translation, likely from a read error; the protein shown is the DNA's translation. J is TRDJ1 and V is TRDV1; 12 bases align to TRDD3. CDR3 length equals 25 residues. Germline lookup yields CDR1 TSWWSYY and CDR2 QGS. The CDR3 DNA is TGTGCTCTTGGGGAACTAGCCCTCTCCAACTGGGGGATACAAAGGCAGAGGAGGTACACCTATAAACTCATCTTT. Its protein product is CALGELALSNWGIQRQRRYTYKLIF.

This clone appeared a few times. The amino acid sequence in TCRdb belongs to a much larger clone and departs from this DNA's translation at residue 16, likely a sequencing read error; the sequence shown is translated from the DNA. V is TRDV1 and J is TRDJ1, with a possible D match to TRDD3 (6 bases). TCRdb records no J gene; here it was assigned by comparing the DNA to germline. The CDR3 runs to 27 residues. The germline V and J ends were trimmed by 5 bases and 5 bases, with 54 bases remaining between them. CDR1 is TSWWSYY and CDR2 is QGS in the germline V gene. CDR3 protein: CALGRRFALIDLQYWEISFSPLDKLIF. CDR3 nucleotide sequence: TGTGCTCTTGGGCGACGCTTTGCCCTCATAGACTTGCAGTACTGGGAGATATCTTTTAGTCCCCTGGATAAACTCATCTTT.

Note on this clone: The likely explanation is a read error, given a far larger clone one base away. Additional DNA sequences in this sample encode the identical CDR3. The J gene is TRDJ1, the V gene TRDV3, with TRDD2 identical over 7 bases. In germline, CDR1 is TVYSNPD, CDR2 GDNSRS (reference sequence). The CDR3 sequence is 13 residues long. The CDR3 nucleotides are TGTGCCTTTAAGCTTTCCTACACCGATAAACTCATTTTT. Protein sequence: CAFKLSYTDKLIF. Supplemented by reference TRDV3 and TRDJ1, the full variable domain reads CDKVTQSSPDQTVASGSEVVLLCTYDTVYSNPDLFWYRIRPDYSFQFVFYGDNSRSEGADFTQGRFSVKHILTQKAFHLVISPVRTEDSATYYCAFKLSYTDKLIFGKGTRVTVEP.

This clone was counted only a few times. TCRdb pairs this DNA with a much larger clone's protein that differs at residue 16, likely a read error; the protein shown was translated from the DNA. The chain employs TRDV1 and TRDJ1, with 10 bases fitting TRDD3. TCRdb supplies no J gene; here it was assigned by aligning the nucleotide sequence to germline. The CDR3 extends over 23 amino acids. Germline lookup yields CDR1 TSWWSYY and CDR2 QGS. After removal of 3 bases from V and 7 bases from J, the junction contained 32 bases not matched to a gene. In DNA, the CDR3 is TGTGCTCTTGGGGACAAAGCCCCGGCATGGGGGATACTCCTCTTAGAACCTCTCCCTAAACTCATCTTT. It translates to CALGDKAPAWGILLLEPLPKLIF.

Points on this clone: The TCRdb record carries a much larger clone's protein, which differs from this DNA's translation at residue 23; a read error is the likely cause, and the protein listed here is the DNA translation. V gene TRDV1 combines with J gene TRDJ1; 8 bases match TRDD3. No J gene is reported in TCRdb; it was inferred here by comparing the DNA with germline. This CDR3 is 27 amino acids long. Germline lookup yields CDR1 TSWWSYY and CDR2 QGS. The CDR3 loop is CALGERVVFVDLATGGLSYPYTEKLIF. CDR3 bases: TGTGCTCTTGGGGAACGAGTAGTCTTCGTCGACCTAGCTACTGGGGGGTTATCATACCCTTACACCGAGAAACTCATCTTT.

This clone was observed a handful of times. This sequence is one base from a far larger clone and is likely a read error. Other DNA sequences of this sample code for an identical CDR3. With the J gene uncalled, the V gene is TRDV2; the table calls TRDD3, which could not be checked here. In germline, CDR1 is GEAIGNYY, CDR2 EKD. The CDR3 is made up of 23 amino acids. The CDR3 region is CACDTLPTPGGRGRPTNTDKLIF. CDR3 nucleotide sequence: TGTGCCTGTGACACCCTCCCGACTCCTGGGGGACGCGGCCGGCCGACCAACACCGATAAACTCATCTTC.

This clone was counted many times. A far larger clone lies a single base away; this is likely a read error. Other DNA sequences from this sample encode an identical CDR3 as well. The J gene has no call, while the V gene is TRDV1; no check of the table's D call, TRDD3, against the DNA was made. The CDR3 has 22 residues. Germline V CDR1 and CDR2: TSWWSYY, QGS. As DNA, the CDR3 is TGTGCTCTTGGGGAACTAAAAGCCCATCTACTTAGACTGGGGTTGTTAAGAGATAAGCTCATCTTT. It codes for CALGELKAHLLRLGLLRDKLIF.

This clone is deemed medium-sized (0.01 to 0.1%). The CDR3 reads CASQASYRGWPTDKLIF. CDR3 DNA sequence: TGTGCCTCCCAGGCTTCCTACCGCGGCTGGCCGACCGATAAACTCATCTTT. This sequence joins TRDV3 and TRDJ1; 8 nucleotides line up with TRDD2. V shed 4 bases and J 2 bases; nucleotides not matched to a gene: 18. The germline gives CDR1 TVYSNPD, CDR2 GDNSRS (reference sequence). The CDR3 has 17 residues.

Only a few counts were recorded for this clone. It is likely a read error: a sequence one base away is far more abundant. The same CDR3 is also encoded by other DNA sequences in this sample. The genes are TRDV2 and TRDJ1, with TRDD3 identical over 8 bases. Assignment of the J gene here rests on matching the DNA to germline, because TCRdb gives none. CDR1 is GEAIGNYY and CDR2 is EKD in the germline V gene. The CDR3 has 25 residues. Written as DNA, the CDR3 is TGTGCCTGTGACACCGGGAGCTTAGGGTTTTGGGAACTAACGACTGGGGGCCCGTACACTGATAAACTCATCTTT. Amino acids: CACDTGSLGFWELTTGGPYTDKLIF.

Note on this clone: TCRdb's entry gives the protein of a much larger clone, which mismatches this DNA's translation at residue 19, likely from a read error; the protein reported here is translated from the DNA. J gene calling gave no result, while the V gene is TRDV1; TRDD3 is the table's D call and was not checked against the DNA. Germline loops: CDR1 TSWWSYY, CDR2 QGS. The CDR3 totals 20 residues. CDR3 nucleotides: TGTGCTCTTGGGGAACTACCCCCGATCCTTCCTACGGGGGGATACCACAAACTCACCTTT. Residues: CALGELPPILPTGGYHKLTF.

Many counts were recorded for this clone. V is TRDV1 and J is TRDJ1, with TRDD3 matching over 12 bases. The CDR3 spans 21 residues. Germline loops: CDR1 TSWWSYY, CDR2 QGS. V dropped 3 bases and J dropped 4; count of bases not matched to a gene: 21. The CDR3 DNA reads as TGTGCTCTTGGGGACGAAGGGCGTAAATACTGGGGGATACTCGACGGCGATAAACTCATCTTT. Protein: CALGDEGRKYWGILDGDKLIF.

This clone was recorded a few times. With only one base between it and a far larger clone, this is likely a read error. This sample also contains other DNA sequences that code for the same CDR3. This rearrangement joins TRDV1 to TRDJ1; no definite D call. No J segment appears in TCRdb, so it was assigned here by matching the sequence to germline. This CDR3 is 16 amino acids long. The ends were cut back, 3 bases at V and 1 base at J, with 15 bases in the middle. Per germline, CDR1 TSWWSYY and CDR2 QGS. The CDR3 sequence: CALGELIRGGTDKLIF. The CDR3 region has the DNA TGTGCTCTTGGGGAGCTAATCCGGGGTGGCACCGATAAACTCATCTTT.

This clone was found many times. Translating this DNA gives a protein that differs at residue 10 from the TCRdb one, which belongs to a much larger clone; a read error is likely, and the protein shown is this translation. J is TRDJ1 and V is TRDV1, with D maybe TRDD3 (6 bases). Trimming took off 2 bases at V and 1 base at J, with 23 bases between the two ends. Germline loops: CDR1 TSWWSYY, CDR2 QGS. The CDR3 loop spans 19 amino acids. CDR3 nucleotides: TGTGCTCTTGGGGAAATCCAAGGGGTCCGGGGGACGTCCACCGATAAACTCATCTTT. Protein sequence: CALGEIQGVRGTSTDKLIF.

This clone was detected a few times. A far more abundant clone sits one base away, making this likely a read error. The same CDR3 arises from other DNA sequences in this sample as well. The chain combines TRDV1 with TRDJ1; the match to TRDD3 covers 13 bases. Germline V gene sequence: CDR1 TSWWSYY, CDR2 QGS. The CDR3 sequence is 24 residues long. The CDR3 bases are TGTGCTCTAGGGGAACTTTTTTCCTTCCCGCCAATTGGGTACTGGGGGATACGTACCGATAAACTCATCTTT. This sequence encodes CALGELFSFPPIGYWGIRTDKLIF.

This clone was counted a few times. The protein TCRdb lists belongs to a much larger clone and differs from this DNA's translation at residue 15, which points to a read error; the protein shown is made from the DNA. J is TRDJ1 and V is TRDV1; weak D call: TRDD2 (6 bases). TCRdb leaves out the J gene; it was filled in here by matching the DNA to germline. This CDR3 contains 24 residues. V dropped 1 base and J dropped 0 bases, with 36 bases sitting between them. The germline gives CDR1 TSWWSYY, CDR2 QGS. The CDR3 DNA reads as TGTGCTCTTGGGGAACCCTGTCGTTTCCTAAAAATAAGTACTAGGGGTTTTTACACCGATAAACTCATCTTT. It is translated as CALGEPCRFLKISTRGFYTDKLIF.

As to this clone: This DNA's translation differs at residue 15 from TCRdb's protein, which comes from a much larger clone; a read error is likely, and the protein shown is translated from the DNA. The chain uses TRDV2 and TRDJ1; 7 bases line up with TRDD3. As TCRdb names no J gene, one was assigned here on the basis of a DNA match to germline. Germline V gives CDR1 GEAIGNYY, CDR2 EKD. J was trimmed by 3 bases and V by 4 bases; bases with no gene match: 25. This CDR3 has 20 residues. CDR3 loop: CACEPMGIERVPRVSDKLIF. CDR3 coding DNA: TGTGCCTGTGAACCTATGGGGATAGAAAGGGTTCCAAGGGTGTCCGATAAACTCATCTTT.

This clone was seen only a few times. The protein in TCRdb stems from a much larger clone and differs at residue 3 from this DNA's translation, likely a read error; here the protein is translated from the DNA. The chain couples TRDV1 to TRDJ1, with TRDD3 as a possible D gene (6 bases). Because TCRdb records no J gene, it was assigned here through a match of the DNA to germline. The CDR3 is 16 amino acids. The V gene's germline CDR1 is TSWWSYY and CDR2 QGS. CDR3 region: CAPGEVGKRFSDKLIF. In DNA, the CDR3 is TGTGCTCCTGGGGAAGTCGGAAAAAGGTTCTCCGATAAACTCATCTTT.

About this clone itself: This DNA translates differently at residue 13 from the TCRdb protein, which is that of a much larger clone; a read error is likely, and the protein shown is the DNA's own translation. In DNA form, the CDR3 reads TGTGCTCTTGGGGAAGGTTCGTACTTCCTATCGACAGACTGGGGGATACGCTGGTACACCGATAAACTCATCTTT. Encoded protein: CALGEGSYFLSTDWGIRWYTDKLIF. This sequence joins TRDV1 and TRDJ1, with TRDD3 matching over 13 bases. CDR1 is TSWWSYY, CDR2 QGS, per germline. CDR3 length: 25 amino acids. Trimming at V came to 2 bases and at J to 0 bases, leaving 27 bases not matched to a gene.

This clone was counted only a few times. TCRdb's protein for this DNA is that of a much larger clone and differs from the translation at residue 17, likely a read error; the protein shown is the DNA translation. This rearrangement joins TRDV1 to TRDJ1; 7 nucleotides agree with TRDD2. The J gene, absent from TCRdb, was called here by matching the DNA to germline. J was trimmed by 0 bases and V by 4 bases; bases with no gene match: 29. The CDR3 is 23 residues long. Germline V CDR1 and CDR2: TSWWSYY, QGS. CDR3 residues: CALGVLSSYPFRRLAFHTDKLIF. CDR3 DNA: TGTGCTCTTGGGGTCCTTAGTTCCTACCCTTTTCGCCGTCTGGCCTTTCACACCGATAAACTCATCTTT.

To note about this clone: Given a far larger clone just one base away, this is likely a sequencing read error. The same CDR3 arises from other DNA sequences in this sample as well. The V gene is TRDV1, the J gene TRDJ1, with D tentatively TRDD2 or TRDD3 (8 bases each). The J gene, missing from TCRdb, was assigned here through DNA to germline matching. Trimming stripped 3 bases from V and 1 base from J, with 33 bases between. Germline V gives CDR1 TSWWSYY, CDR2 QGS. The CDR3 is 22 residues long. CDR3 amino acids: CALGDNFFLLRDTGEFTDKLIF. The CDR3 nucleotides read TGTGCTCTTGGGGATAATTTCTTCCTACTTCGGGATACGGGGGAATTCACCGATAAACTCATCTTT.

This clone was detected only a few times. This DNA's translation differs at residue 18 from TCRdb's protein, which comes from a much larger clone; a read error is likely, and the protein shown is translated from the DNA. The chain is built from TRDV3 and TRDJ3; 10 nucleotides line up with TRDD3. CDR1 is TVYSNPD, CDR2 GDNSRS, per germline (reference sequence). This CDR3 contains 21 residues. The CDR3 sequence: CAFNPFPINWGIPWDTRHMFF. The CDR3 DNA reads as TGTGCCTTTAACCCCTTCCCGATTAACTGGGGGATTCCCTGGGACACCCGACATATGTTTTTC.

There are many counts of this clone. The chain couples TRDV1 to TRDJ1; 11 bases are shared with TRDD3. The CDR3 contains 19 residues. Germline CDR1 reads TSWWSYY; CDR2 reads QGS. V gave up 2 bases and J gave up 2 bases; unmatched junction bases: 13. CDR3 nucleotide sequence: TGTGCTCTTGGGGAAGTTCTACTGGGGGATAGGAGGAGGACCGATAAACTCATCTTT. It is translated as CALGEVLLGDRRRTDKLIF.

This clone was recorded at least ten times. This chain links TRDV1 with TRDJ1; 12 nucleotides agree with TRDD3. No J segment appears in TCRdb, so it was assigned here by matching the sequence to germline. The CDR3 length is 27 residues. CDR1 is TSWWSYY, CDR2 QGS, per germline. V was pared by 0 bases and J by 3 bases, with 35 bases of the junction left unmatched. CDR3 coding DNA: TGTGCTCTTGGGGAACTACGGGAGGTCCTACAGAAACTGGGTGTAGGCTGGGGGATACGCCGCGCCGATAAACTCATCTTT. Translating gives CALGELREVLQKLGVGWGIRRADKLIF.

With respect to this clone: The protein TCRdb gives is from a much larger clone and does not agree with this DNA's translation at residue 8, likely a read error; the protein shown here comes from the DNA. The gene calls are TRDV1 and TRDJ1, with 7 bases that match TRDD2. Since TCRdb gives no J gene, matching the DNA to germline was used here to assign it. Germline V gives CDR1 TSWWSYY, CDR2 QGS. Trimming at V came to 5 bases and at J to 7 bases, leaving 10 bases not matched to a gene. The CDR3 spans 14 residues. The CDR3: CALGILPIEGKLIF. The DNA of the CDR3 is TGTGCTCTTGGGATTCTTCCTATAGAGGGTAAACTCATCTTT.

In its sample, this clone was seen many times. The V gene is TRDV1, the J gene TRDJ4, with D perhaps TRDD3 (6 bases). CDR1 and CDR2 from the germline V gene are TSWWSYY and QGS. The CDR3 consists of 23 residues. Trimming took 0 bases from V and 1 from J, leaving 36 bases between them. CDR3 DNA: TGTGCTCTTGGGGAACTAGGACCCACGAGTCCCGGAACGGGTTGGGGGTTTCACAGACCCCTGATCTTT. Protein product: CALGELGPTSPGTGWGFHRPLIF.